These T cell receptor beta chains were read from a single sample in a study of T cells expressing NK-cell markers. TCRdb re-analyzed the 5' RACE reads; it lists each CDR3 protein once, without DNA. This sample's table reports approximately 170,000 distinct CDR3 sequences. Sequencing was carried out using blood T cells: a sorted CD56 or NKG2C T cell subset, CD4+ or CD8+ T cells, or bulk PBMC T cells (not recorded which). The receptors stem from a man aged 18 to 70 in good health. Both conserved end residues are part of each CDR3.

v_gene	j_gene	CDR3aa
TRBV19	TRBJ1-3	CASSAFAGNTIYF
TRBV29-1	TRBJ2-1	CSAGGPTSYNEQFF
TRBV27	TRBJ1-1	CASSLSDSNTEAFF
TRBV24-1	TRBJ2-1	CATISPRDTSYNEQFF
TRBV9	TRBJ1-1	CASSPAGTGGFF
TRBV23-1	TRBJ2-3	CASPGDTDTQYF
TRBV12-3/TRBV12-4	TRBJ2-7	CASSPNRGGGEVYEQYF
TRBV7-8	TRBJ2-7	CASSSLYRGLNDEQYF
TRBV5-1	TRBJ2-1	CASKSPKGYNEQFF
TRBV7-2	TRBJ1-5	CASSLNRMYQPQHF
TRBV4-2	TRBJ2-7	CASSPEGAGGAYEQYF
TRBV20-1	TRBJ2-5	CSARVMRLQETQYF
TRBV6-1	TRBJ1-4	CATETRQGGEKLFF
TRBV12-3/TRBV12-4	TRBJ2-2	CASARGAGGPRNTGELFF
TRBV4-1	TRBJ2-7	CASSQADRTGDEQYF
TRBV27	TRBJ2-7	CASSLSRGYSYEQYF
TRBV18	TRBJ2-1	CASSPPWGYNEQFF
TRBV3-1	TRBJ1-6	CASSQDPATDSPLHF
TRBV25-1	TRBJ2-3	CASSELDTIRTDTQYF
TRBV9	TRBJ1-4	CASSVGGTMGEKLFF
TRBV12-3/TRBV12-4	TRBJ2-5	CASSSVFRETQYF
TRBV4-1	TRBJ2-3	CASSQEMSQGAGDTQYF
TRBV9	TRBJ2-7	CASSVTGTERSYEQYF